This T cell receptor beta chain was recovered during a study of OX40 agonist ivuxolimab in advanced cancers. The protocol was immunoSEQ multiplex PCR, while the TCRdb copy is restricted to in-frame clones and leaves out a portion. This sample has approximately 45,000 clones, with roughly 80% found just once. V was pared by 2 bases and J by 3 bases, with 14 bases between. In germline, CDR1 is SGHVS, CDR2 FNYEAQ. CDR3 length: 15 residues. The sequence was obtained from an adult with an advanced solid tumor such as melanoma, head and neck, liver or kidney cancer. The chain links TRBV7-6 to TRBJ2-7; D perhaps matches TRBD2 (5 bases). Material: CD4+ or CD8+ T cells sorted from blood, obtained in a trial of the OX40 agonist ivuxolimab. Here the CDR3 reads CASSLRTGSNYEQYF. The CDR3 DNA reads as TGTGCCAGCAGCTTACGAACGGGGTCGAACTACGAGCAGTACTTC.